These 31 T cell receptor beta chains were sequenced from one sample in a study of T cell changes during pregnancy in multiple sclerosis. The protocol was immunoSEQ multiplex PCR, while the TCRdb copy is restricted to in-frame clones and leaves out a portion. The sample has 15,000 or so clones, 65% to 90% seen once. The source was CD8+ T cells from peripheral blood mononuclear cells, collected in the first trimester of pregnancy. The receptors originated from a female donor with multiple sclerosis, enrolled in a pregnancy study.

The gene calls are TRBV7-9 and TRBJ1-6, with D tentatively TRBD1 (5 bases). Germline assignment: CDR1 SEHNR and CDR2 FQNEAQ (reference sequence). The CDR3 has 16 residues. Trimming took 5 bases from V and 2 from J, leaving 13 bases between them. The DNA for the CDR3 is TGTGCCAGCAGCCCTCCTGGGACTGCCTATAATTCACCCCTCCACTTT. Translated, it gives CASSPPGTAYNSPLHF.

CDR3 sequence (DNA): TGCGCCAGCAGCTTGCCCAAAGGGGCGCCGAACACCGGGGAGCTGTTTTTT. Its translation: CASSLPKGAPNTGELFF. The J gene is TRBJ2-2, the V gene TRBV5-1; TRBD1 is a possible D gene (5 bases). The V end was cut by 1 base, the J end by 0 bases, with 13 bases between. The CDR3 contains 17 residues. Germline loops: CDR1 SGHRS, CDR2 YFSETQ.

This clone is medium-sized by share. The chain links TRBV5-6 to TRBJ1-1; D is unresolved. The V gene's germline CDR1 is SGHDT and CDR2 YYEEEE. The V and J ends lost 2 bases and 0 bases respectively, with 11 bases between them. The CDR3 extends over 15 amino acids. The CDR3 loop reads CASSFWALLNTEAFF. The CDR3 DNA reads as TGTGCCAGCAGCTTCTGGGCCTTACTGAACACTGAAGCTTTCTTT.

The rearrangement links TRBV7-3 to TRBJ2-7; D gene uncertain. Trimming stripped 2 bases from V and 13 bases from J, with 18 bases between. Germline CDR1 SGHTA, CDR2 FQGTGA. This CDR3 has 13 residues. Here the CDR3 reads CASSLLPRQELYF. DNA of the CDR3: TGTGCCAGCAGCTTACTCCCGAGACAAGAATTATACTTC.

The CDR3 DNA follows: TGTGCCAGCAGCGTAGTTGGGGCCTATGGCTACACCTTC. Protein: CASSVVGAYGYTF. The chain uses TRBV9 and TRBJ1-2; perhaps TRBD1 as D (5 bases). This CDR3 region has 13 residues. In germline, CDR1 is SGDLS, CDR2 YYNGEE. Trimming cost V 0 bases and J 4 bases, with 7 bases left between them.

The rearrangement uses TRBV4-1 and TRBJ2-2, with 8 bases matching TRBD2. Germline assignment: CDR1 MGHRA and CDR2 YSYEKL. The CDR3 has 19 amino acids. The J segment lost 0 bases and the V segment lost 6 bases, leaving 15 bases of the junction unmatched. Written as DNA, the CDR3 is TGCGCCAGCAGACAAAGAGGTCTAGCGGGTCCCGCGAACACCGGGGAGCTGTTTTTT. The encoded protein is CASRQRGLAGPANTGELFF.

This chain connects TRBV5-1 to TRBJ2-5, with a possible D match to TRBD1 (6 bases). With 0 bases removed from V and 5 bases from J, the gap between germline ends came to 17 bases. The CDR3 runs 16 residues. Germline CDR1 is SGHRS and CDR2 is YFSETQ. The CDR3 sequence is CASSLDPATRGETQYF. As DNA, the CDR3 is TGCGCCAGCAGCTTGGACCCAGCCACGAGGGGGGAGACCCAGTACTTC.

By share of the sample, this clone is large. The genes are TRBV7-9 and TRBJ1-2, with D possibly being TRBD1 (5 bases). This CDR3 spans 14 amino acids. CDR1 and CDR2 from the germline V gene are SEHNR and FQNEAQ (reference sequence). With 7 bases removed from V and 6 bases from J, the gap between germline ends came to 18 bases. As DNA, the CDR3 is TGTGCCAGCACCCCTGGGACTTCTAGGGATGGCTACACCTTC. It yields the protein CASTPGTSRDGYTF.

The gene calls are TRBV30 and TRBJ2-7; 10 bases map to TRBD1. This CDR3 spans 16 amino acids. J was trimmed by 1 base and V by 0 bases; bases with no gene match: 6. Looked up from germline, CDR1 is GTSNPN and CDR2 is SVGIG (reference sequence). The CDR3 bases are TGTGCCTGGAGTGTACCAAGGACAGGGGGATCCTACGAGCAGTACTTC. It specifies CAWSVPRTGGSYEQYF. Full variable domain (missing parts from reference TRBV30 and TRBJ2-7): SQTIHQWPATLVQPVGSPLSLECTVEGTSNPNLYWYRQAAGRGLQLLFYSVGIGQISSEVPQNLSASRPQDRQFILSSKKLLLSDSGFYLCAWSVPRTGGSYEQYFGPGTRLTVT.

The rearrangement joins TRBV7-9 to TRBJ2-2; D call uncertain. From germline, CDR1 is SEHNR and CDR2 FQNEAQ (reference sequence). The CDR3 consists of 15 residues. Trimming took off 4 bases at V and 1 base at J, with 10 bases between the two ends. The CDR3 sequence is CASSYKPGNTGELFF. The CDR3 DNA sequence: TGTGCCAGCAGCTACAAACCAGGGAACACCGGGGAGCTGTTTTTT.

This chain links TRBV6-5 with TRBJ1-2; TRBD1 matches 12 bases. The J segment lost 8 bases and the V segment lost 2 bases, leaving 0 bases of the junction unmatched. The germline gives CDR1 MNHEY, CDR2 SVGAGI. The CDR3 contains 13 residues. CDR3: CASSYGTGGGYTF. The CDR3 nucleotides read TGTGCCAGCAGTTACGGGACAGGGGGCGGCTACACCTTC.

The rearrangement uses TRBV7-6 and TRBJ2-7; D is ambiguous. The CDR3 covers 12 residues. V lost 4 bases to trimming and J lost 2 bases, with 6 bases between them. In germline, CDR1 is SGHVS, CDR2 FNYEAQ. This CDR3 is CASSSRTYEQYF. The CDR3 DNA sequence: TGTGCCAGCAGCTCCAGAACCTACGAGCAGTACTTC. Full variable domain (outside the CDR3, taken from reference TRBV7-6 and TRBJ2-7): GAGVSQSPRYKVTKRGQDVALRCDPISGHVSLYWYRQALGQGPEFLTYFNYEAQQDKSGLPNDRFSAERPEGSISTLTIQRTEQRDSAMYRCASSSRTYEQYFGPGTRLTVT.

The rearrangement links TRBV7-3 to TRBJ2-3; 7 bases fit TRBD2. J gave up 6 bases and V 5 bases, and 14 bases lay outside the gene matches. The CDR3 covers 16 residues. Germline loops: CDR1 SGHTA, CDR2 FQGTGA. This chain's CDR3 is CASSAGTTSPLDTQYF. The CDR3 DNA reads TGTGCCAGCAGCGCTGGGACTACCTCTCCGTTGGATACGCAGTATTTT.

The rearrangement links TRBV5-5 to TRBJ2-7; 7 bases line up with TRBD1. Germline CDR1 and CDR2: SGHKS and YYEKEE (reference sequence). The CDR3 extends over 16 amino acids. Germline trimming cut 0 bases from V and 3 bases from J; bases unmatched to any gene: 9. In DNA form, the CDR3 reads TGTGCCAGCAGCTTGGAGTTTTCAGGGGGTTTCTACGAGCAGTACTTC. Its protein is CASSLEFSGGFYEQYF.

This clone was recorded only once. The rearrangement uses TRBV13 and TRBJ2-6; tentatively, D is TRBD2 (5 bases). CDR1 is PRHDT, CDR2 FYEKMQ, per germline (reference sequence). Trimming removed 5 bases at V and 0 bases at J, with 14 bases between. CDR3 length: 17 residues. The CDR3 DNA reads TGTGCCAGCAGCGTCGAGGGTAGAACCTCTGGGGCCAACGTCCTGACTTTC. This encodes CASSVEGRTSGANVLTF.

The rearrangement joins TRBV4-1 to TRBJ1-1; D unclear. CDR1 and CDR2 from the germline V gene are MGHRA and YSYEKL. CDR3 size: 11 residues. V was trimmed by 1 base and J by 7 bases, leaving 4 bases between them. CDR3 protein: CASSQGYEAFF. The CDR3 nucleotides are TGCGCCAGCAGCCAAGGTTATGAAGCTTTCTTT.

The rearrangement joins TRBV27 to TRBJ2-1, with 10 bases aligning to TRBD1. Germline CDR1 MNHEY, CDR2 SMNVEV (reference sequence). The CDR3 spans 17 residues. V dropped 3 bases and J dropped 2; count of bases not matched to a gene: 7. The CDR3 loop is CASSFRTGGDPYNEQFF. Here the CDR3 DNA reads TGTGCCAGCAGTTTTAGGACAGGGGGTGACCCCTACAATGAGCAGTTCTTC.

The V and J genes are TRBV28 and TRBJ2-7; no clear D gene. The V end was cut by 4 bases, the J end by 4 bases, with 11 bases between. Germline CDR1 and CDR2: MDHEN and SYDVKM. The CDR3 is made up of 13 amino acids. As DNA, the CDR3 is TGTGCCAGCAGTTGGAACTATCCTTACGAGCAGTACTTC. It translates to CASSWNYPYEQYF.

The genes are TRBV7-9 and TRBJ2-7, with TRBD1 identical over 8 bases. Trimming took 5 bases from V and 2 from J; bases not matched to a gene: 5. The CDR3 totals 14 residues. Germline CDR1 reads SEHNR; CDR2 reads FQNEAQ (reference sequence). The CDR3 DNA reads as TGTGCCAGCAGCCCTCCGACAGGGGCCTACGAGCAGTACTTC. Translation: CASSPPTGAYEQYF.

The CDR3 reads CASSFTGVGQPQHF. CDR3 bases: TGTGCCAGCAGTTTCACAGGGGTTGGTCAGCCCCAGCATTTT. This chain uses TRBV27 with TRBJ1-5, with 7 bases matching TRBD1. V lost 3 bases to trimming and J lost 6 bases; unmatched junction nucleotides: 5. Germline V gives CDR1 MNHEY, CDR2 SMNVEV (reference sequence). The CDR3 has 14 residues.

The rearrangement joins TRBV29-1 to TRBJ2-7, with D perhaps matching TRBD1 (5 bases). Trimming stripped 0 bases from V and 0 bases from J, with 9 bases between. Germline V gene sequence: CDR1 SQVTM, CDR2 ANQGSEA. The CDR3 spans 14 residues. In DNA form, the CDR3 reads TGCAGCGTTGAAGATCGGACAACCTCCTACGAGCAGTACTTC. The encoded protein is CSVEDRTTSYEQYF.

The CDR3, as DNA: TGTGCCAGCAGTGAGGAGACAGGGGGCTTCGCTTTAGGGTACGAGCAGTACTTC. Translation gives CASSEETGGFALGYEQYF. The rearrangement links TRBV6-1 to TRBJ2-7, with 10 nucleotides matching TRBD1. Germline V gives CDR1 MNHNS, CDR2 SASEGT. CDR3 length equals 18 residues. J gave up 4 bases and V 3 bases, and 15 bases lay outside the gene matches.

The J gene is TRBJ1-1, the V gene TRBV4-1, with D perhaps TRBD1 (5 bases). The V end was cut by 0 bases, the J end by 2 bases, with 10 bases between. CDR3 length: 15 residues. Germline-derived CDR1 and CDR2 are MGHRA and YSYEKL. The CDR3 sequence: CASSQEKGTNTEAFF. The DNA for the CDR3 is TGCGCCAGCAGCCAAGAAAAGGGGACTAACACTGAAGCTTTCTTT.

V and J are TRBV2 and TRBJ2-2; 9 bases agree with TRBD1. The junction had 7 bases not matched to a gene; V was cut back by 6 bases and J by 5 bases. The CDR3 spans 15 residues. The V gene's germline CDR1 is SNHLY and CDR2 FYNNEI. CDR3 DNA: TGTGCCAGCAGGGGGACAGGGCTTGGGACCGGGGAGCTGTTTTTT. Its protein is CASRGTGLGTGELFF. The complete variable domain, with remaining parts taken from reference TRBV2 and TRBJ2-2, reads EPEVTQTPSHQVTQMGQEVILRCVPISNHLYFYWYRQILGQKVEFLVSFYNNEISEKSEIFDDQFSVERPDGSNFTLKIRSTKLEDSAMYFCASRGTGLGTGELFFGEGSRLTVL.

J is TRBJ1-4 and V is TRBV9; a weak D match, TRBD1 (6 bases). Trimming took 0 bases from V and 5 from J, leaving 11 bases between them. This CDR3 has 15 residues. Germline CDR1 is SGDLS and CDR2 is YYNGEE. The DNA for the CDR3 is TGTGCCAGCAGCGTAGCCGGACAGAGCAATGAAAAACTGTTTTTT. Translation gives CASSVAGQSNEKLFF.

The rearrangement joins TRBV28 to TRBJ2-1; D possibly corresponds to TRBD1 (6 bases). The V gene's germline CDR1 is MDHEN and CDR2 SYDVKM. This CDR3 is 16 amino acids long. The ends were cut back, 6 bases at V and 0 bases at J, with 15 bases in the middle. In nucleotides, the CDR3 is TGTGCCAGCAGCGGGACAACCGGAAGCTCCTACAATGAGCAGTTCTTC. This gives the protein CASSGTTGSSYNEQFF.

This chain uses TRBV5-6 with TRBJ1-2; TRBD1 agrees at 7 bases. Germline V lookup: CDR1 SGHDT, CDR2 YYEEEE. This CDR3 is 14 amino acids long. Losses at the gene ends were 7 bases for V and 1 base for J; bases not matched to a gene: 7. CDR3 protein: CASRDRDNNYGYTF. The CDR3, as DNA: TGTGCCAGCCGGGACAGAGATAATAACTATGGCTACACCTTC.

This chain joins TRBV5-6 and TRBJ2-1, with a tentative D call TRBD2 (5 bases). The CDR3 covers 13 residues. The germline V gene encodes CDR1 SGHDT and CDR2 YYEEEE. Trimming stripped 6 bases from V and 7 bases from J, with 14 bases between. The CDR3 spells CASIPLEGNEQFF. In DNA, the CDR3 is TGTGCCAGCATCCCACTAGAGGGAAATGAGCAGTTCTTC.

The gene calls are TRBV25-1 and TRBJ2-6; no firm D call. Per the germline V gene, CDR1 is MGHDK and CDR2 is SYGVNS. This CDR3 region has 15 residues. V was cut by 3 bases and J by 1 base, with 7 bases left in between. CDR3 protein: CASSDRRSGANVLTF. The CDR3 region has the DNA TGTGCCAGCAGTGATCGGCGGTCTGGGGCCAACGTCCTGACTTTC.

CDR3 protein: CASSSQGYSNQPQHF. Written as DNA, the CDR3 is TGTGCCAGCAGTTCCCAGGGTTATAGCAATCAGCCCCAGCATTTT. The V call is TRBV6-6, the J call TRBJ1-5, with a possible D match to TRBD1 (5 bases). Germline V gene sequence: CDR1 MNHNY, CDR2 SVGAGI (reference sequence). With 4 bases removed from V and 0 bases from J, the gap between germline ends came to 10 bases. This CDR3 is built from 15 residues.

The chain couples TRBV5-1 to TRBJ2-1; 16 nucleotides match TRBD2. Losses at the gene ends were 4 bases for V and 3 bases for J; bases not matched to a gene: 4. The CDR3 loop spans 17 amino acids. CDR1 is SGHRS and CDR2 is YFSETQ in the germline V gene. CDR3: CASSPGLAGGNYNEQFF. The CDR3 DNA is TGCGCCAGCAGCCCGGGACTAGCGGGGGGGAACTACAATGAGCAGTTCTTC.